This is a list of T cell receptor beta chains from one sample in a study of blood T cell repertoires in COVID-19. Method: immunoSEQ multiplex PCR; TCRdb's copy keeps in-frame clones and lacks some. The data show around 6,300 clones, with roughly 84% seen just once and around 13% held by the top ten. Source material: peripheral blood. Receptors originate from a human donor with active COVID-19. The donor label of this sample is uncertain. Each CDR3 is given with its conserved first and last residue. The D gene is left open where the match is weak. Not all rows give a size; the values are once, few, many and, for expanded clones, a class.

CDR3	DNA	J	V	size	D
CASSPYSGRDYEQYF	TGTGCCAGCAGCCCATATAGCGGGAGAGACTACGAGCAGTACTTC	TRBJ2-7	TRBV3-1/TRBV3-2	-	TRBD2
CSVEENTGVTYNEQFF	TGCAGCGTTGAAGAGAATACAGGGGTAACCTACAATGAGCAGTTCTTC	TRBJ2-1	TRBV29-1	-	TRBD1
CASSPSGSYNEQFF	TGTGCCAGTAGTCCTAGCGGCAGCTACAATGAGCAGTTCTTC	TRBJ2-1	TRBV19	-	TRBD2
CAWDDRARNTIYF	TGTGCCTGGGACGACAGGGCTAGAAACACCATATATTTT	TRBJ1-3	TRBV30	-	TRBD1
CASSFGSSNQPQHF	TGCGCCAGCAGCTTCGGGAGTAGCAATCAGCCCCAGCATTTT	TRBJ1-5	TRBV5-1	-	-
CASSQYPSGRRYEQYF	TGCGCCAGCAGCCAATATCCCAGCGGGAGGAGGTACGAGCAGTACTTC	TRBJ2-7	TRBV4-1	-	TRBD2
CASSTPPRRGNNEQFF	TGTGCCAGCAGTACCCCCCCCCGGAGAGGGAACAATGAGCAGTTCTTC	TRBJ2-1	TRBV27	-	-
CASSPGQSSGNTIYF	TGCGCCAGCAGCCCTGGACAGAGCTCTGGAAACACCATATATTTT	TRBJ1-3	TRBV5-1	-	-
CASSRTQSSYNEQFF	TGTGCCAGCAGCCGGACTCAGAGCTCCTACAATGAGCAGTTCTTC	TRBJ2-1	TRBV7-6	-	-
CASSAGQVRNQPQHF	TGTGCCAGCAGCGCTGGACAGGTACGGAATCAGCCCCAGCATTTT	TRBJ1-5	TRBV6-5	once	TRBD1
CASSVEVTGGRYNEQFF	TGTGCCAGCAGCGTAGAGGTTACGGGGGGCCGCTACAATGAGCAGTTCTTC	TRBJ2-1	TRBV9	once	-
CASSLVGLGSYEQYF	TGTGCCAGCAGCTTAGTGGGACTAGGGTCCTACGAGCAGTACTTC	TRBJ2-7	TRBV7-9	-	TRBD2
CATSDWGRTGGSSYEQYF	TGTGCCACCAGTGATTGGGGCCGGACAGGGGGGAGCTCCTACGAGCAGTACTTC	TRBJ2-7	TRBV24-1	-	TRBD1
CASSTLGTSNTGELFF	TGTGCCAGTAGTACCCTGGGGACTAGTAACACCGGGGAGCTGTTTTTT	TRBJ2-2	TRBV19	-	TRBD2
CASSRTSGGGETQYF	TGTGCCAGCAGCCGGACTAGCGGGGGTGGGGAGACCCAGTACTTC	TRBJ2-5	TRBV5-6	-	TRBD2
CASTSSGGGKQPQHF	TGTGCCAGCACATCCTCAGGGGGCGGAAAGCAGCCCCAGCATTTT	TRBJ1-5	TRBV6-6	-	TRBD1
CASSTGLYSNQPQHF	TGTGCCAGCAGCACCGGACTCTATAGCAATCAGCCCCAGCATTTT	TRBJ1-5	TRBV5-8	-	-
CASRSTGFNEQFF	TGTGCCAGCAGGTCCACAGGGTTCAATGAGCAGTTCTTC	TRBJ2-1	TRBV5-6	-	-
CASSPSRLALDIQYF	TGTGCCAGCAGCCCTTCCCGACTAGCGCTTGACATTCAGTACTTC	TRBJ2-4	TRBV7-6	-	TRBD2
CSASGLNYEQYF	TGCAGTGCCAGTGGACTCAACTACGAGCAGTACTTC	TRBJ2-7	TRBV20-1	once	-
CASSLHRSDYGYTF	TGTGCCAGCAGCTTACACAGGTCGGACTATGGCTACACCTTC	TRBJ1-2	TRBV7-9	-	-
CASSLGPRVFEQYF	TGTGCCAGCAGCCTGGGTCCGCGGGTCTTCGAGCAGTACTTC	TRBJ2-7	TRBV5-6	once	-